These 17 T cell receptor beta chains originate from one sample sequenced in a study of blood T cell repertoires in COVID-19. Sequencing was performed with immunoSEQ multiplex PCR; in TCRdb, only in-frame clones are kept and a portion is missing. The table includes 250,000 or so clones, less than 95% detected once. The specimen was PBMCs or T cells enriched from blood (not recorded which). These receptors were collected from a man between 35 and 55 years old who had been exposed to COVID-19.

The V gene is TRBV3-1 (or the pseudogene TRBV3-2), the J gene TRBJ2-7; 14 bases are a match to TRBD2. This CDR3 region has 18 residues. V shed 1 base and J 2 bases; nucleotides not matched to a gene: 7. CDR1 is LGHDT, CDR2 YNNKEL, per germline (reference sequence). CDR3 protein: CASSQVSTSGRGAYEQYF. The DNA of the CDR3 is TGTGCCAGCAGCCAAGTTTCGACTAGCGGGAGGGGGGCCTACGAGCAGTACTTC.

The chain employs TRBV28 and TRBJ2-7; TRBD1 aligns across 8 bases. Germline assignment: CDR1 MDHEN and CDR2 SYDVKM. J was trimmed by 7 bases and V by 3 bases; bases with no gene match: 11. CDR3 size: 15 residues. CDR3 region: CASSFAGTGGKEQYF. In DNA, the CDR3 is TGTGCCAGCAGTTTCGCGGGCACAGGGGGAAAGGAGCAGTACTTC.

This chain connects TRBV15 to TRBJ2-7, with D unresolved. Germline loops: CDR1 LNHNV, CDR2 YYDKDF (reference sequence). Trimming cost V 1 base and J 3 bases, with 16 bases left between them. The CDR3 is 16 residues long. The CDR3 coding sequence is TGTGCCACCAGCAGAGCATTCTCGCCAGGATACTACGAGCAGTACTTC. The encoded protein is CATSRAFSPGYYEQYF.

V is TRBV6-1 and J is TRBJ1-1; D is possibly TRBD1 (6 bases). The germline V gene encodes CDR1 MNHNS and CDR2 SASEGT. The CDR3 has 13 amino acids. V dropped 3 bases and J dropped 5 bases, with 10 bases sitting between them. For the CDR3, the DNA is TGTGCCAGCAGTGATGAGGGGGGGACTGAAGCTTTCTTT. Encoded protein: CASSDEGGTEAFF.

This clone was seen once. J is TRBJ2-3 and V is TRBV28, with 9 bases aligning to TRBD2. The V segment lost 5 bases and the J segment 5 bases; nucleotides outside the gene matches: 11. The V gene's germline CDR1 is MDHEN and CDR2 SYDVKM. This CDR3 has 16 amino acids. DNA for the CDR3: TGTGCCAGCAGTGCACTTGATAGCGGGAGTGAAGATACGCAGTATTTT. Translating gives CASSALDSGSEDTQYF.

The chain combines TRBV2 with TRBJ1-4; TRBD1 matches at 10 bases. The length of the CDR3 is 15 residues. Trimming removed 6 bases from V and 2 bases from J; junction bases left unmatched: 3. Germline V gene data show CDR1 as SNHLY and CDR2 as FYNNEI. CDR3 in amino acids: CASRTGGETNEKLFF. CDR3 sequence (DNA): TGTGCCAGCAGGACAGGGGGCGAGACTAATGAAAAACTGTTTTTT.

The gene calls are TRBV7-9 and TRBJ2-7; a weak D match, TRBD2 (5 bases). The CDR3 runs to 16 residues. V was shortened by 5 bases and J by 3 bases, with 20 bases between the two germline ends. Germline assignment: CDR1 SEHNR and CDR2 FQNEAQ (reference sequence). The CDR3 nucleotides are TGTGCCAGCAGCACTAGTATCGGGGTAGCTCTCTACGAGCAGTACTTC. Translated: CASSTSIGVALYEQYF.

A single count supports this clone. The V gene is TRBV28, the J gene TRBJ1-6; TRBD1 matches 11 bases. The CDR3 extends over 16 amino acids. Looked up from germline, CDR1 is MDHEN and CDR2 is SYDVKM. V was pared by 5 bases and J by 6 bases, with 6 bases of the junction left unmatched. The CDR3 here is CASSGGDRGINSPLHF. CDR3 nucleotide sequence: TGTGCCAGCAGTGGCGGGGACAGGGGGATTAATTCACCCCTCCACTTT.

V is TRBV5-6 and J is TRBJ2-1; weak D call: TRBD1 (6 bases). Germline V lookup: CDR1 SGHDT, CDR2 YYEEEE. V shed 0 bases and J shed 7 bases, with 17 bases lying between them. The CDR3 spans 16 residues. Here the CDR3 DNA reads TGTGCCAGCAGCTTGGAGGGGGACACCACTTTTAATGAGCAGTTCTTC. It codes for CASSLEGDTTFNEQFF.

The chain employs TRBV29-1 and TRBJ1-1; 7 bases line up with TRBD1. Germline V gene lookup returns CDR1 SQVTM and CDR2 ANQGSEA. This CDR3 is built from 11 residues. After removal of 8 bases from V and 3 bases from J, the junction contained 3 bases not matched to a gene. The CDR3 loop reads CSTTGDTEAFF. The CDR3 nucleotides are TGCAGCACCACAGGGGACACTGAAGCTTTCTTT.

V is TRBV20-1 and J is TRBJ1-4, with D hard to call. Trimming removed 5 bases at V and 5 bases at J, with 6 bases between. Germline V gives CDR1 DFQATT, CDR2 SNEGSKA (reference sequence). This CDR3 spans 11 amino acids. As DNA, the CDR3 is TGCAGTGCTTTCCAAAATGAAAAACTGTTTTTT. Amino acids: CSAFQNEKLFF.

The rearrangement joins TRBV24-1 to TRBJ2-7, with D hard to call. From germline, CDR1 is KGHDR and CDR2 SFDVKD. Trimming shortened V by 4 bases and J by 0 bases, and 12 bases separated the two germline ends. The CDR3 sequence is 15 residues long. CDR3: CATSDPRLASYEQYF. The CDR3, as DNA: TGTGCCACCAGTGACCCCCGACTGGCCTCCTACGAGCAGTACTTC.

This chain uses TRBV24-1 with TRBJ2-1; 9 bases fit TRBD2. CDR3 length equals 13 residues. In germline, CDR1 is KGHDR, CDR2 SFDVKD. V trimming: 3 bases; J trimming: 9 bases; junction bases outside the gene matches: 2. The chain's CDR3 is CATSDILAGEQFF. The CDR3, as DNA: TGTGCCACCAGTGATATACTAGCGGGTGAGCAGTTCTTC.

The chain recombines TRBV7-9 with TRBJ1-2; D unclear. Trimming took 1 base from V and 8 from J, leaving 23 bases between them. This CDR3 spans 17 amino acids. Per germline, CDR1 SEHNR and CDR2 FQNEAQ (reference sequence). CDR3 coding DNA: TGTGCCAGCAGCTTAGAACCAGTATTAGATAAGGAGGACGGCTACACCTTC. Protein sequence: CASSLEPVLDKEDGYTF.

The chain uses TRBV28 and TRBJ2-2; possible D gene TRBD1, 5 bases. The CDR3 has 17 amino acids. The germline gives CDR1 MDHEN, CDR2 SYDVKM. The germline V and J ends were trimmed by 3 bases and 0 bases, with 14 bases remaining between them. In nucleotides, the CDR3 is TGTGCCAGCAGTTTGCAGGGTTTCGGCTCGAACACCGGGGAGCTGTTTTTT. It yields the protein CASSLQGFGSNTGELFF.

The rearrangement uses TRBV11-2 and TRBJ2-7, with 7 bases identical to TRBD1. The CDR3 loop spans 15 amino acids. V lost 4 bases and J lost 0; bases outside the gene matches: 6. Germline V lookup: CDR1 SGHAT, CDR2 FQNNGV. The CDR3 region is CASSSRGSPSYEQYF. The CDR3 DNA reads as TGTGCCAGCAGCTCCAGGGGGTCACCCTCCTACGAGCAGTACTTC.

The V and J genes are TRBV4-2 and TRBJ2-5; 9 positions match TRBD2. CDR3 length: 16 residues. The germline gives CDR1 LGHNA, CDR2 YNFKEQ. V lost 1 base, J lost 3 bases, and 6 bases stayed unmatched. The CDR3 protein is CASSQVSAGGKETQYF. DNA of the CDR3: TGTGCCAGCAGCCAAGTTTCAGCGGGAGGTAAAGAGACCCAGTACTTC.